This T cell receptor (beta chain) was found in a study of cytomegalovirus exposure and HLA in healthy donors. This clone was counted a few times. Its specificity is not known. Amplification used 60 Vbeta primers and 13 Jbeta primers. The method was immunoSEQ multiplex PCR; TCRdb's version includes in-frame clones alone and lacks a portion of them. The sample includes 90,000 to 150,000 clones, over 60% seen only once; the top ten take over 9.5%. The V gene end was trimmed by 0 bases and the J gene end by 6 bases; junction bases not matched to a gene: 4. The CDR3 extends over 16 amino acids. Germline CDR1 reads LGHNA; CDR2 reads YNFKEQ. Notes on the study in general: A prior analysis recorded that most TCR beta V segments were productive about 90% or about 30% of the time. Later analysis associated a missense DCLRE1C variant with TCR beta V- and J-gene trimming.

Sequencing used PBMCs. The chain recombines TRBV4-2 with TRBJ2-1; 11 nucleotides match TRBD1. This TCR was recovered from a man between 40 and 49 years old in good health and CMV-seropositive. The CDR3 protein is CASSQEEGTGGNEQFF. CDR3 DNA sequence: TGTGCCAGCAGCCAAGAGGAGGGGACAGGGGGCAATGAGCAGTTCTTC.